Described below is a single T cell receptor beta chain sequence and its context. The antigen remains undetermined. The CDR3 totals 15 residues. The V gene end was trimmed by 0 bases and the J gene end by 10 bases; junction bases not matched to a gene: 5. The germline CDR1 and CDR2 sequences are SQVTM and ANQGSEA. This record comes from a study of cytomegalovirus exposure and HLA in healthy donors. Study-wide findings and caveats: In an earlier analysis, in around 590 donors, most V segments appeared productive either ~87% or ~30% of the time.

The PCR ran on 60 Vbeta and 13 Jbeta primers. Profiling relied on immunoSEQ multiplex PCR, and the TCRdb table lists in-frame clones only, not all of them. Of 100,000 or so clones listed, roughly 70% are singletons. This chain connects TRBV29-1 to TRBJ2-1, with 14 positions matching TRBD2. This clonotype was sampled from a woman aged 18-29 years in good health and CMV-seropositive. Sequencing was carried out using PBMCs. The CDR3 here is CSVEDGTSGSREQFF. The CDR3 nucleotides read TGCAGCGTTGAAGATGGGACTAGCGGGAGCCGGGAGCAGTTCTTC.